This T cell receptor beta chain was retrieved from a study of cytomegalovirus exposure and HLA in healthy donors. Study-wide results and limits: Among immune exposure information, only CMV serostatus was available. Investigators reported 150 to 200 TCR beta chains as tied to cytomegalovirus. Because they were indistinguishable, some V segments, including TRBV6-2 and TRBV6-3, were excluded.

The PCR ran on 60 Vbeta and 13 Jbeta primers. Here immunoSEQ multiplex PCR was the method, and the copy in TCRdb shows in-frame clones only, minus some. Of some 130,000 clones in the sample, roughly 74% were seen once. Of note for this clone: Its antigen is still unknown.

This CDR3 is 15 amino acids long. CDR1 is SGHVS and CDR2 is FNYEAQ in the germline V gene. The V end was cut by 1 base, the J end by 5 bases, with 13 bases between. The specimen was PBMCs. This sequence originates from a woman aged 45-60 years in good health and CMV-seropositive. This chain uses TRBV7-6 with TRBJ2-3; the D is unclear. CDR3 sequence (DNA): TGTGCCAGCAGCTTAGACGCCTCCCCGGTAGATACGCAGTATTTT. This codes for CASSLDASPVDTQYF.